The present TCR beta chain was sequenced within a study of shared clonotypes between healthy human individuals (dated by TCRdb to 2019 to 2021). Context from the whole study: The cohort comprised a couple of women and a few men aged 18 to 49 years. For each donor, CD4 naive and CD4 memory were each given three plates, CD8 naive was given two plates, and CD8 memory was given one plate. The study deeply sequenced blood TCR repertoires of five healthy adults to estimate repertoire size and the extent of clonotype sharing between individuals. Different laboratories and diverse techniques were used to prepare libraries and sequence TCR repertoires, to increase sequencing depth and limit assay-specific biases. Between about 0.9 and 9 billion PBMCs per donor were obtained by leukapheresis. Overall study results and their limits: Sampling was restricted to blood, and TCR repertoires in tissue are likely to differ from TCR repertoires in blood. When a few donors were compared, the shared fraction of clonotypes was roughly 4.8% for naive CD4, about 4% for naive CD8, roughly 2.3% for memory CD4, and around 0.4% for memory CD8. Higher generation probabilities were observed for clonotypes shared by all four sorted-subset donors than for non-shared clonotypes. Estimated clonotype richness was generally larger for naive than for memory subsets. Based on pairwise subsampling, the degree of clonotype sharing among donors was expected to be affected by sequencing depth. Rarefaction of sorted-subset datasets indicated incomplete sequencing despite the large sequencing depth. Because the study included a small number of donors, the genetic and exposure-history diversity represented was limited.

The donors were healthy, HIV-negative adults who had no recently reported acute infections or vaccinations. All donors were Caucasian adults living in Nashville, Tennessee, USA. CD4+ T cells were enriched by magnetic negative selection; naive cells were then positively selected on CD45RA, and the negative fraction formed the memory subset. Blood was collected by leukapheresis, and PBMCs were isolated by Ficoll-Histopaque density gradient centrifugation and then cryopreserved in liquid nitrogen vapor phase. Analytical flow cytometry was used to check the purity and quantity of each magnetically sorted T cell population. From each sorted fraction, genomic DNA was isolated and quantified by UV absorbance on a Nanodrop 2000c. As to this clone: The clone's antigen remains unknown. Base qualities are not recorded, but no much larger clone differs from it by a single base.

The CDR3 sequence holds 17 residues, the cysteine and phenylalanine included. Only CDR3 DNA is held: 51 bases, read in frame from base 1. The germline V gene encodes CDR1 SGHRS and CDR2 YFSETQ. V was cut back by 1 base and J by 0 bases, leaving a gap of 14 bases between them. Using the deep immunoSEQ assay, multiplex PCR amplified TCR CDR3 regions from genomic DNA. Extracted genomic DNA from each cell subset was distributed evenly across all wells of several immunoSEQ 96-well plates, and each plate was treated as a replicate. For sorted subsets, approximately 190 ng of genomic DNA, equivalent to roughly 30,000 T cell genomes, went into each replicate PCR. Purified libraries were quantified with a Qubit 3.0 fluorometer, sized on a Bioanalyzer 2100, and re-quantified with the KAPA Library Quantification kit. Every immunoSEQ 96-well plate was sequenced on a separate single-read 150-cycle Illumina NextSeq 550 flow cell. The study's own analysis went as follows. Because only junctional sequences without quality scores were contained in the immunoSEQ output, filtering matching that applied to full-length reads could not be performed. Sequences were annotated with PyIR, a Python wrapper for IgBLAST v1.9, and V/J genes and CDR3 were assigned using IMGT germline references. Reads were removed for weak V/J assignments (E-value above 1e-6), missing CDR3, stop codons, out-of-frame junctions, or ambiguous translated residues. V3J clonotypes were defined as sequences sharing an identical inferred V gene, J gene, and CDR3 amino acid sequence. Percentage overlap between repertoires was calculated by dividing the number of shared unique clonotypes by the size of the smaller repertoire. Repertoire richness was assessed with RTK rarefaction, the Chao1 estimator, and Recon v2.1 estimates of unobserved clonotypes. Generation probabilities for all TCRbeta clonotypes obtained by the gDNA method from a handful of donors were computed using OLGA. Imported from immuneACCESS, the table was reduced by TCRdb to in-frame sequences with V and J called. These copies leave out some clones; in studies compared against another copy, an unresolved V gene accounts for under half, and the cause of the remainder is not known. V, J and clone size derive from that table, while D and trimming were established from the DNA sequence. A total of millions of clones appear in this sample, around 94% of them only once. The biggest ten clones account for under 0.15% of the sample.

Here the chain combines TRBV5-1 and TRBJ2-1; the D gene is possibly TRBD2, with 5 bases matching. This receptor was obtained from a man younger than 35 in good health. Source material: naive CD4+ T cells sorted from blood. Interpreted using the paper, the cell subset or site label stands for: CD45RA+ positively selected. Here is the DNA: TGCGCCAGCAGCTTGCCACCACAGCGGAGCTCCTACAATGAGCAGTTCTTC. Its translation reads: CASSLPPQRSSYNEQFF.